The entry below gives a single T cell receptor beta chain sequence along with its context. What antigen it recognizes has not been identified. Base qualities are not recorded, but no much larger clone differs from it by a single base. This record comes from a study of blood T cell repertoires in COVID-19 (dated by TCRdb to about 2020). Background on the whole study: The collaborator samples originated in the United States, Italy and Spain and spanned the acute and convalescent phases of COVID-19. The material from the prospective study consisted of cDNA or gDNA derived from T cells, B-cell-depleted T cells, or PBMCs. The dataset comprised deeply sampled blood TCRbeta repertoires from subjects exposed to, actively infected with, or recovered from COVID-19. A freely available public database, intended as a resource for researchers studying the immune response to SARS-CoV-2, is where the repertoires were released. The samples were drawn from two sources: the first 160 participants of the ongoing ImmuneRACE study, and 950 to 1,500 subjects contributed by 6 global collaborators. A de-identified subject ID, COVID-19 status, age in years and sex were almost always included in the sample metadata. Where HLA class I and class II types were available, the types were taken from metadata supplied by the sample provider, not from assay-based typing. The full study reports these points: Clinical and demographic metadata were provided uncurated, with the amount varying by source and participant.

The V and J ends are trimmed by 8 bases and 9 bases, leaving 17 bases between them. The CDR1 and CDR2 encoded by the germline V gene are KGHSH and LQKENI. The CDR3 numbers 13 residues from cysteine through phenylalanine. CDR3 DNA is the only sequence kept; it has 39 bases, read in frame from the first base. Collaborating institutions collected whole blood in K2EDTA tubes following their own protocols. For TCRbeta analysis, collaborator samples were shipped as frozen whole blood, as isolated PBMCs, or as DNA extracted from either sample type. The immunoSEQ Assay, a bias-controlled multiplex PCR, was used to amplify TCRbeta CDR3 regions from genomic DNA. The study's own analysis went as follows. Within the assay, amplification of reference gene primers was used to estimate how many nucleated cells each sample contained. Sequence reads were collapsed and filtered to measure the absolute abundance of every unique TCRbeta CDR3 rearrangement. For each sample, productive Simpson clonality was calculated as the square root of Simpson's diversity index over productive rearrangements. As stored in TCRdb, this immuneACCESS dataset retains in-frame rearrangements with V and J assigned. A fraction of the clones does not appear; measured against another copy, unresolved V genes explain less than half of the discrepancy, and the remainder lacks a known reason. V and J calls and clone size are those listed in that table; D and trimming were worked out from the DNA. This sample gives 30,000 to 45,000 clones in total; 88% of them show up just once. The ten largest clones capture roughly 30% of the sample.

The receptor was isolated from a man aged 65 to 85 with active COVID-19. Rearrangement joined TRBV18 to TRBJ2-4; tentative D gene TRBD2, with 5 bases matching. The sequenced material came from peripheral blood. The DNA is TGTGCCAGCCCGGACTGGAAGAGTGGCATTCAGTACTTC. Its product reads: CASPDWKSGIQYF.